This T cell receptor (beta chain) came from a study of human T cells and chemical hapten exposure. Overall study results and limits: Among TCRs, those above 1 in 1000 frequency were unaffected by DPC sensitization.

The time point denotes: patch test 3, about 24 weeks after DPC sensitization. The treatment is: therapeutic diphenylcyclopropenone sensitization with weekly scalp DPC. Blood collection took place prior to placing each patch test. TCRdb reprocessed the RACE reads with MiXCR, giving one entry per CDR3 protein. This sample has 210,000 or so distinct CDR3 sequences, with more than 20% found just once. Concerning this clonotype: Its target is unknown.

The sample was whole blood, taken in connection with sensitization to the hapten diphenylcyclopropenone (DPC). The origin of this receptor is a woman between 35 and 50 years old with alopecia areata. Some clones in this sample may be carry-over from other donors' samples.

CDR3 bases: TGTGCCAGCAGCTACAATCAGAAGCCCCAGCATTTT. This gives the protein CASSYNQKPQHF. The J gene is TRBJ1-5, the V gene TRBV7-9; D unclear. The CDR3 runs to 12 residues. V gave up 4 bases and J gave up 8 bases, with 9 bases separating them. CDR1 SEHNR and CDR2 FQNEAQ come from the germline V gene (reference sequence).